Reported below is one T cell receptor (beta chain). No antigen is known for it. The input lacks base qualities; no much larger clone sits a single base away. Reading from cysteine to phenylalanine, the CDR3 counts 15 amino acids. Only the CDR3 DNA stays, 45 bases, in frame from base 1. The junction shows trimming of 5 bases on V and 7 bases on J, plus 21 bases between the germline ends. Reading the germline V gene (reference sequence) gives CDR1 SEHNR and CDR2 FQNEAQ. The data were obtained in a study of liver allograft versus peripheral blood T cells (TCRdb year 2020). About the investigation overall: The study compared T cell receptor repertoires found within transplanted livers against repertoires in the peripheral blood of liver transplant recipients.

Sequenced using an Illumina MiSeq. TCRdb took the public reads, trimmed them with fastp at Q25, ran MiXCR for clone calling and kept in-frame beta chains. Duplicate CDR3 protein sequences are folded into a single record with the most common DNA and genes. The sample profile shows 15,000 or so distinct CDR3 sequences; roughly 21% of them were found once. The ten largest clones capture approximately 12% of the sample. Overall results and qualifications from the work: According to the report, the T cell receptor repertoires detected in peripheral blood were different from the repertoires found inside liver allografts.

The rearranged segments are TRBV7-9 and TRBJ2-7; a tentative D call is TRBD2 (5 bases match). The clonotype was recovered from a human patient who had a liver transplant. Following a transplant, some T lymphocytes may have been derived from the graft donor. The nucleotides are TGTGCCAGCAGCCAATTCGGCGGAATTTCGGGGGAGCAGTACTTC. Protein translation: CASSQFGGISGEQYF.